This T cell receptor (beta chain) was captured by sequencing in a study of beta chain features in type 1 diabetes. Study information: All of the samples together had roughly 98 million sorted cells examined. Study outcomes and limitations: Shorter TCRB CDR3s, moderately but significantly so, marked every one of the four CD4+ subsets in Type 1 diabetes patients.

Since all of the isolated RNA was reverse transcribed, expressed TCRB transcripts were what got sequenced. TCRdb keeps only in-frame clones here, not all; method: immunoSEQ multiplex PCR. The profile shows approximately 470,000 clones, approximately 30% of them singletons. The CDR3 contains 11 residues. The germline V gene encodes CDR1 MDHEN and CDR2 SYDVKM. V was cut by 6 bases and J by 5 bases, with 8 bases left in between. Each of the CD4+ naive, central memory, regulatory and stem cell-like memory populations was sorted via CD45RO/CCR7/CD25/CD127/CD95/CD27. Only a few counts were recorded for this clone. The antigen remains undetermined.

This sequence originates from a man younger than 30 in good health. The rearrangement uses TRBV28 and TRBJ2-7, with D uncertain. Sequenced: naive CD4+ T cells from blood. This CDR3 is CASSSYHEQYF. The CDR3 DNA is TGTGCCAGCAGCTCATACCACGAGCAGTACTTC.